Included here is one T cell receptor (beta chain) sequence, with context. Its matching antigen is unknown. The data were taken from a study of chemoradiotherapy in HPV16-positive cancers. Whole-study context: Functional T-cell assays on two HPV16-positive patients' cells defined candidate HPV-specific clones and common TCR motifs.

Study-wide points: Candidate HPV-specific clones and E7-related TCR motifs grew in tumor during treatment. HPV-responsive T-cell expansion during chemoradiotherapy was linked to improved recurrence-free survival in HPV16-positive patients.

The CDR3 loop spans 14 amino acids. V lost 6 bases and J lost 2; bases outside the gene matches: 1. Germline values: CDR1 MNHNY, CDR2 SVGAGI (reference sequence). Produced via immunoSEQ multiplex PCR; TCRdb's table is partial and in-frame only. Of 17,000 or so clones detected, around nine tenths appear once; the ten largest clones hold 11% to 15%. The origin of this receptor is a human donor with HPV-associated anogenital cancer. The chain employs TRBV6-6 and TRBJ1-2; TRBD1 matches 12 bases. The specimen was blood, collected from a patient who underwent chemoradiotherapy. The DNA for the CDR3 is TGTGCCAGCAGAGGGACAGGGGGCAACTATGGCTACACCTTC. Its translation: CASRGTGGNYGYTF.